Below, one T cell receptor beta chain is given with its context. Assay: immunoSEQ multiplex PCR; the TCRdb copy retains only in-frame clones and omits some. The table has approximately 90,000 clones, under 85% seen once; the top ten hold approximately 10%. This entry belongs to a study of blood T cell repertoires in COVID-19. CDR1 is SNHLY, CDR2 FYNNEI, per germline. The CDR3 length is 14 residues. V was clipped by 4 bases and J by 8 bases, with 17 bases between them. The genes are TRBV2 and TRBJ1-2; possible D gene TRBD1, 6 bases. The TCR comes from a man aged 70-80 years with acute or convalescent COVID-19. What was sequenced was peripheral blood. The DNA for the CDR3 is TGTGCCAGCAGTGTAGGCCAGGGGCAGTGGGGCTACACCTTC. Encoded protein: CASSVGQGQWGYTF.